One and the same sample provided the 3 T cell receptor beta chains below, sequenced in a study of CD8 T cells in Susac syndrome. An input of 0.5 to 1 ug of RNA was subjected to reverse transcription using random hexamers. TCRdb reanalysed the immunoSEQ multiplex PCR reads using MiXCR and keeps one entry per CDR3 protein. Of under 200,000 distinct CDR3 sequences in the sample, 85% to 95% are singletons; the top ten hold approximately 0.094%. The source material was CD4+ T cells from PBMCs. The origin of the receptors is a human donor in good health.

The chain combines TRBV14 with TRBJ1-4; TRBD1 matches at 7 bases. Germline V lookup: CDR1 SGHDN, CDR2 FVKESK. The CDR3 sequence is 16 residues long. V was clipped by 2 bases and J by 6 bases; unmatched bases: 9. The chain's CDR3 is CASSQNFGTAHEKLFF. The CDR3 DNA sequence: TGTGCCAGCAGCCAAAATTTCGGGACAGCCCATGAAAAACTGTTTTTT.

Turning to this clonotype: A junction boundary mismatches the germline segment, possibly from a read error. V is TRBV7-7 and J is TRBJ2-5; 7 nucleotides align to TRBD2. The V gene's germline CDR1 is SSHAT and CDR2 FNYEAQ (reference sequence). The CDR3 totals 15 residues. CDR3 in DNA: TGTGCTAGCAGCCCGGTAGTGGGAGGGCAAGAGACCCAGTACTTC. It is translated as CASSPVVGGQETQYF.

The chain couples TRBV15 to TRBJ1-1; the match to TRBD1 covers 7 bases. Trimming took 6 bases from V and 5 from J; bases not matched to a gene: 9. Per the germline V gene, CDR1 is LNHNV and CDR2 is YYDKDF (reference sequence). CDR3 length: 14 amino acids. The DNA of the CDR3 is TGTGCCACCAGACCTGACAGGGTAGAGACTGAAGCTTTCTTT. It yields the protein CATRPDRVETEAFF.